This TCR beta chain stems from a study of T cells in women clearing cervical HPV infection. The wider study: Controls gave blood once infection was undetectable; cases at lesion identification.

Produced via immunoSEQ multiplex PCR; TCRdb's table is partial and in-frame only. The record lists about 40,000 clones, of which the ten most abundant hold 4.8%. Dot-blot hybridization genotyped cervical HPV amplified with MY09/MY11 PCR. Trimming cost V 3 bases and J 7 bases; bases outside gene matches: 7. There are 14 residues in the CDR3. Germline values: CDR1 DFQATT, CDR2 SNEGSKA (reference sequence). The study, taken as a whole, reports: TRBV6-7 abundance was lower in cases than controls (around 0.1% versus 0.15%).

As for this clone: Its antigen remains unknown. Sequencing ends 3 residues short of the CDR3 end; the germline J gene provides the rest.

This sequence originates from a woman between 18 and 70 years old with a cervical HPV16 infection that either progressed to CIN3+ or cleared (not recorded which). The specimen was blood buffy coat. The chain recombines TRBV20-1 with TRBJ1-5, with 9 bases aligning to TRBD1. The part of the CDR3 DNA that was read is TGCAGTGCTAGGACAGGGGGATCGCGGCAGCCC. The encoded protein is CSARTGGSRQP. The entire CDR3 is CSARTGGSRQPQHF.